This TCR beta chain was found in a study of breast tumors, draining lymph nodes, adjacent tissues. MiXCR, run by TCRdb on the multiplex PCR reads, gives a single entry per CDR3 protein. The data show about 19,000 distinct CDR3 sequences, over 40% seen once. In the case of this clonotype: Its antigen is currently unknown.

Study results and limitations: Tumor T cell lymph node origin was a supported hypothesis, not proven.

The material sequenced was breast tumor tissue. The TCR sequence derives from a female donor with breast cancer. Some clones in this sample may be carry-over from other donors' samples.

In DNA form, the CDR3 reads TGTGCCAGCAGTAACCAGGGGAAGATCACAGATACGCAGTATTTT. As protein: CASSNQGKITDTQYF. This chain links TRBV6-6 with TRBJ2-3; D might be TRBD1 (6 bases). Trimming removed 5 bases at V and 2 bases at J, with 14 bases between. Germline V lookup: CDR1 MNHNY, CDR2 SVGAGI (reference sequence). This CDR3 spans 15 amino acids.